Each of the 5 T cell receptor beta chains below was sequenced from the same sample in a study of shared clonotypes between healthy human individuals. Clones were read by immunoSEQ multiplex PCR, and TCRdb kept only the in-frame ones, dropping some. The sample shows around 1,000,000 clones, approximately 77% of them seen only once. The sequenced sample consisted of memory CD4+ T cells from PBMCs. Specified subset: CD45RA-negative fraction. The receptors derive from a man aged 18 to 29 in good health. Some clones in this sample may be carry-over from other donors' samples.

The CDR3 DNA is TGTGCCAGTACCCCTGGTAGGGACACCACCTCCTACGAGCAGTACTTC. It translates to CASTPGRDTTSYEQYF. This chain connects TRBV19 to TRBJ2-7; TRBD1 is a possible D gene (6 bases). V dropped 7 bases and J dropped 0 bases, with 19 bases sitting between them. CDR1 and CDR2 from the germline V gene are LNHDA and SQIVND (reference sequence). This CDR3 is built from 16 residues.

The sample holds one count of this clone. The CDR3 sequence is CATTQEASGNTIYF. The DNA for the CDR3 is TGTGCCACCACCCAAGAAGCCTCTGGAAACACCATATATTTT. V gene TRBV15 combines with J gene TRBJ1-3; D remains unclear. The CDR3 loop spans 14 amino acids. The ends were cut back, 7 bases at V and 0 bases at J, with 10 bases in the middle. Germline loops: CDR1 LNHNV, CDR2 YYDKDF (reference sequence). Variable domain in full (rest from reference TRBV15 and TRBJ1-3): DAMVIQNPRYQVTQFGKPVTLSCSQTLNHNVMYWYQQKSSQAPKLLFHYYDKDFNNEADTPDNFQSRRPNTSFCFLDIRSPGLGDTAMYLCATTQEASGNTIYFGEGSWLTVV.

V is TRBV9 and J is TRBJ2-3; 8 positions agree with TRBD2. There are 17 residues in the CDR3. Germline-derived CDR1 and CDR2 are SGDLS and YYNGEE. Losses at the gene ends were 3 bases for V and 1 base for J; bases not matched to a gene: 10. CDR3 sequence: CASSASGTSLGTDTQYF. DNA of the CDR3: TGTGCCAGCAGCGCCTCCGGGACTAGTCTAGGCACAGATACGCAGTATTTT. Based on the CDR3 plus reference TRBV9 and TRBJ2-3, the full variable domain is DSGVTQTPKHLITATGQRVTLRCSPRSGDLSVYWYQQSLDQGLQFLIQYYNGEERAKGNILERFSAQQFPDLHSELNLSSLELGDSALYFCASSASGTSLGTDTQYFGPGTRLTVL.

This clone has just a few counts. The sample holds other DNA sequences that translate to the same CDR3. This chain connects TRBV6-1 to TRBJ1-5; TRBD1 matches 8 bases. CDR1 MNHNS and CDR2 SASEGT come from the germline V gene. The CDR3 totals 16 residues. The V and J ends lost 2 bases and 11 bases, in that order; junction bases with no gene match: 14. CDR3 residues: CASSERRTGLSVTQHF. In DNA form, the CDR3 reads TGTGCCAGCAGTGAACGTCGGACAGGGTTATCCGTGACCCAGCATTTT.

V is TRBV28 and J is TRBJ2-7; 7 bases fit TRBD1. CDR3 length: 13 amino acids. V dropped 5 bases and J dropped 4; count of bases not matched to a gene: 5. Germline CDR1 reads MDHEN; CDR2 reads SYDVKM. The CDR3 sequence: CASSKGQRYEQYF. CDR3 DNA sequence: TGTGCCAGCAGTAAGGGACAGAGGTACGAGCAGTACTTC.